A single sample gave rise to the 5 T cell receptor beta chains below, sequenced in a study of HIV-infected patients and healthy controls. Reverse transcription used 450 to 550 ng RNA and constant-region primers for alpha and beta. Using multiplexing indices, alpha and beta chain libraries were generated apart by chain-specific third strand synthesis. TCRdb redid the calling of the 5' RACE reads with MiXCR, one entry per CDR3 protein. The sample lists 5,500 to 8,000 distinct CDR3 sequences; under 11% were seen once. Antiretroviral therapy had run roughly three months, about 14 weeks, before follow-up blood collection. No cell fractionation was done, so the repertoire covers all unsorted peripheral blood T cells. The material was blood, obtained during antiretroviral therapy. The receptors derive from an adult with HIV infection.

This clonotype was seen repeatedly, ten times or more. V is TRBV18 and J is TRBJ2-7, with TRBD2 matching over 9 bases. The CDR3 has 15 residues. The J segment lost 1 base and the V segment lost 2 bases, leaving 3 bases of the junction unmatched. Per germline, CDR1 KGHSH and CDR2 LQKENI. This chain's CDR3 is CASSPASGVSYEQYF. CDR3 in DNA: TGTGCCAGCTCACCAGCTAGCGGGGTTTCCTACGAGCAGTACTTC.

On this clonotype itself: This may be a read error: a much more frequent sequence differs by one nucleotide. The V and J genes are TRBV27 and TRBJ2-1; the match to TRBD2 covers 8 bases. J lost 3 bases, V lost 8 bases, and 12 bases had no gene match. The CDR3 covers 16 residues. Germline lookup yields CDR1 MNHEY and CDR2 SMNVEV (reference sequence). DNA for the CDR3: TGTGCCAGCCTCCTCCAAGCGGGGGCATACTACAATGAGCAGTTCTTC. Translating it yields CASLLQAGAYYNEQFF.

In its sample, this clonotype is medium-sized. The chain recombines TRBV9 with TRBJ2-3; 14 nucleotides line up with TRBD2. The CDR3 consists of 17 residues. Germline CDR1 is SGDLS and CDR2 is YYNGEE. Losses at the gene ends were 0 bases for V and 2 bases for J; bases not matched to a gene: 2. The CDR3 reads CASSVGGLAGATDTQYF. The CDR3 coding sequence is TGTGCCAGCAGCGTAGGGGGACTAGCGGGGGCCACAGATACGCAGTATTTT.

This clonotype rates as medium-sized (0.01 to 0.1%). The chain employs TRBV20-1 and TRBJ1-5; no clear D. The CDR3 is made up of 15 amino acids. Germline lookup yields CDR1 DFQATT and CDR2 SNEGSKA (reference sequence). Trimming removed 6 bases from V and 3 bases from J, with 18 bases in between. CDR3 DNA sequence: TGCAGTGCCCACCCCGTAGGAAGTGCCAATCAGCCCCAGCATTTT. Translation gives CSAHPVGSANQPQHF.

The table lists this clonotype with a few counts. J is TRBJ1-6 and V is TRBV6-6; no clear D gene. V lost 6 bases and J 5 bases, leaving 5 bases between the germline ends. Germline values: CDR1 MNHNY, CDR2 SVGAGI (reference sequence). CDR3 length: 12 amino acids. Written as DNA, the CDR3 is TGTGCCAGCAGACAAAATAATTCACCCCTCCACTTT. Its translation is CASRQNNSPLHF.